One sample yielded the 20 T cell receptor beta chains listed below, sequenced in a study of shared clonotypes between healthy human individuals. TCRdb keeps only in-frame clones here, not all; method: immunoSEQ multiplex PCR. The profile shows about 2.3 million clones, about 92% of them singletons. The source material was naive CD4+ T cells from PBMCs. As for subset: CD45RA+ positively selected. These receptor sequences come from a man aged 18 to 35 in good health. Some clones in this sample may be carry-over from other donors' samples.

The chain employs TRBV10-2 and TRBJ2-7, with 16 positions matching TRBD2. The CDR3 sequence is 19 residues long. The germline CDR1 and CDR2 sequences are WSHSY and SAAADI. The J segment lost 0 bases and the V segment lost 7 bases, leaving 12 bases of the junction unmatched. DNA for the CDR3: TGCGCCAGCAACTCCAGGGGACTAGCGGGAGGGCCTGACTCCTACGAGCAGTACTTC. It specifies CASNSRGLAGGPDSYEQYF.

The chain couples TRBV28 to TRBJ1-2, with 8 bases aligning to TRBD1. With 6 bases clipped from V and 2 bases from J, the junction kept 8 bases outside the gene matches. The germline CDR1 and CDR2 sequences are MDHEN and SYDVKM. The CDR3 contains 15 residues. DNA of the CDR3: TGTGCCAGCAGAAAAACAGGGGGTGCCAACTATGGCTACACCTTC. It encodes CASRKTGGANYGYTF.

The chain has TRBV28 and TRBJ2-5; TRBD2 matches 8 bases. The CDR3 has 18 amino acids. In germline, CDR1 is MDHEN, CDR2 SYDVKM. J gave up 4 bases and V 2 bases, and 15 bases lay outside the gene matches. The chain's CDR3 is CASSLPASGSYFPETQYF. The CDR3 DNA is TGTGCCAGCAGTTTACCGGCCAGCGGGAGTTATTTCCCAGAGACCCAGTACTTC.

This sequence joins TRBV11-2 and TRBJ2-3, with TRBD1 matching 7 bases. Germline lookup yields CDR1 SGHAT and CDR2 FQNNGV. V trimming: 5 bases; J trimming: 2 bases; junction bases outside the gene matches: 4. The CDR3 is 14 amino acids. The CDR3 DNA reads as TGTGCCAGCAGCCTGGACAGGATCACAGATACGCAGTATTTT. Encoded protein: CASSLDRITDTQYF. Full variable domain (outside the CDR3, taken from reference TRBV11-2 and TRBJ2-3): EAGVAQSPRYKIIEKRQSVAFWCNPISGHATLYWYQQILGQGPKLLIQFQNNGVVDDSQLPKDRFSAERLKGVDSTLKIQPAKLEDSAVYLCASSLDRITDTQYFGPGTRLTVL.

The gene calls are TRBV16 and TRBJ1-5; TRBD1 is a possible D gene (6 bases). Trimming took 2 bases from V and 7 from J, leaving 24 bases between them. This CDR3 has 18 residues. Per germline, CDR1 KGHSY and CDR2 FQNENV. This CDR3 is CASSQLTLVTQGGQPQHF. The CDR3 DNA sequence: TGTGCCAGCAGCCAACTTACGTTAGTAACACAGGGAGGACAGCCCCAGCATTTT.

This chain links TRBV6-4 with TRBJ1-5; D not certain. The CDR3 covers 15 residues. Trimming took 3 bases from V and 3 from J, leaving 12 bases between them. Germline assignment: CDR1 MRHNA and CDR2 SNTAGT. Here the CDR3 DNA reads TGTGCCAGCAGTGAAATCGGCGGGTTCAATCAGCCCCAGCATTTT. Translated, it gives CASSEIGGFNQPQHF.

This chain links TRBV29-1 with TRBJ2-7; 11 bases map to TRBD1. Trimming took 6 bases from V and 3 from J; bases not matched to a gene: 7. CDR1 and CDR2 from the germline V gene are SQVTM and ANQGSEA. This CDR3 region has 14 residues. The CDR3 sequence: CSVRTGTGGYEQYF. CDR3 coding DNA: TGCAGCGTGCGCACCGGGACAGGGGGCTACGAGCAGTACTTC.

V gene TRBV7-3 combines with J gene TRBJ2-1, with 9 bases lining up with TRBD1. Trimming at V came to 5 bases and at J to 7 bases, leaving 6 bases not matched to a gene. CDR1 and CDR2 (germline): SGHTA, FQGTGA. CDR3 length: 14 amino acids. The CDR3 nucleotides read TGTGCCAGCAGCACCGGACAGGGGCTGAATGAGCAGTTCTTC. Encoded protein: CASSTGQGLNEQFF.

This clone appeared a single time. The rearrangement links TRBV28 to TRBJ2-7, with D uncertain. This CDR3 spans 10 amino acids. Germline CDR1 MDHEN, CDR2 SYDVKM. Trimming left V 6 bases short and J 6 bases short, with 6 bases between. The CDR3 DNA sequence: TGTGCCAGCAGCCGTTCCGAGCAGTACTTC. Translation gives CASSRSEQYF. Complete variable domain (other parts from reference TRBV28 and TRBJ2-7): DVKVTQSSRYLVKRTGEKVFLECVQDMDHENMFWYRQDPGLGLRLIYFSYDVKMKEKGDIPEGYSVSREKKERFSLILESASTNQTSMYLCASSRSEQYFGPGTRLTVT.

This sequence joins TRBV21-1 and TRBJ2-7. TRBV21-1 is assigned pseudogene status. This CDR3 contains 13 residues. The CDR3 nucleotides read TGTGCCAGCAGCAAAATGAACGAATACGAGCAGTACTTC. This sequence encodes CASSKMNEYEQYF.

For this clone: This same CDR3 is encoded by further DNA sequences in the sample. V usage is TRBV18 and J usage is TRBJ1-1; no definite D call. CDR3 length equals 13 residues. Germline values: CDR1 KGHSH, CDR2 LQKENI. Trimming took off 6 bases at V and 0 bases at J, with 8 bases between the two ends. The DNA for the CDR3 is TGTGCCAGCTCCTTATCTATGAACACTGAAGCTTTCTTT. This translates into CASSLSMNTEAFF.

The V call is TRBV28, the J call TRBJ1-4; TRBD1 matches at 8 bases. The CDR3 runs to 17 residues. Germline V gives CDR1 MDHEN, CDR2 SYDVKM. Trimming removed 3 bases from V and 12 bases from J; junction bases left unmatched: 18. CDR3 nucleotide sequence: TGTGCCAGCAGTTTGGGAACCCAGGGGGCCGGGGTGGTAGAACTGTTTTTT. Protein sequence: CASSLGTQGAGVVELFF.

The rearrangement joins TRBV10-1 to TRBJ2-2; D gene unclear. The germline V and J ends were trimmed by 7 bases and 5 bases, with 20 bases remaining between them. The CDR3 is made up of 16 amino acids. Germline assignment: CDR1 WNHNN and CDR2 SYGVQD (reference sequence). DNA of the CDR3: TGCGCCAGCACCGGCTTTTCCGGACCTCTGACCGGGGAGCTGTTTTTT. Encoded protein: CASTGFSGPLTGELFF.

The chain has TRBV19 and TRBJ2-2; 10 bases line up with TRBD2. This CDR3 has 19 amino acids. The ends lost 5 bases at V and 5 bases at J; junction bases unmatched: 17. CDR1 is LNHDA, CDR2 SQIVND, per germline (reference sequence). The CDR3 loop reads CASSLNFGASGRRTGELFF. The CDR3 DNA reads TGTGCCAGTAGTCTAAACTTTGGGGCTAGCGGGAGAAGGACCGGGGAGCTGTTTTTT.

This chain links TRBV11-3 with TRBJ2-3; 12 bases line up with TRBD2. The V gene end was trimmed by 1 base and the J gene end by 2 bases; junction bases not matched to a gene: 1. Germline CDR1 SGHNT, CDR2 YENEEA. There are 16 residues in the CDR3. The CDR3 loop is CASSLGLAGDTDTQYF. For the CDR3, the DNA is TGTGCCAGCAGCTTAGGACTAGCGGGGGACACAGATACGCAGTATTTT.

About this clone: Other DNA sequences of this sample code for an identical CDR3. The rearrangement joins TRBV11-2 to TRBJ2-3; D is ambiguous. V lost 1 base and J 0 bases, leaving 5 bases between the germline ends. Germline V gives CDR1 SGHAT, CDR2 FQNNGV. CDR3 size: 14 residues. The chain's CDR3 is CASSLGGSTDTQYF. The CDR3 coding sequence is TGTGCCAGCAGCTTAGGAGGCAGCACAGATACGCAGTATTTT.

The chain employs TRBV18 and TRBJ2-4, with a tentative D call TRBD2 (7 bases). CDR3 size: 17 residues. Trimming shortened V by 4 bases and J by 1 base, and 17 bases separated the two germline ends. CDR1 is KGHSH, CDR2 LQKENI, per germline. CDR3 nucleotides: TGTGCCAGCTCACTCACCGTGGGGAGGGGGGCCAAAAACATTCAGTACTTC. Amino acid sequence: CASSLTVGRGAKNIQYF.

This chain links TRBV28 with TRBJ2-1, with TRBD2 matching 7 bases. V shed 1 base, J shed 12 bases, and the junction held 9 bases outside the gene matches. Germline V gene data show CDR1 as MDHEN and CDR2 as SYDVKM. The CDR3 runs to 14 residues. CDR3 nucleotide sequence: TGTGCCAGCAGTTTATCCGGCGGGAGACATCCGCAGTTCTTC. Protein sequence: CASSLSGGRHPQFF.

The chain uses TRBV6-1 and TRBJ2-5; no clear D. The CDR3 spans 13 residues. V was shortened by 1 base and J by 5 bases, with 8 bases between the two germline ends. Germline lookup yields CDR1 MNHNS and CDR2 SASEGT. As DNA, the CDR3 is TGTGCCAGCAGTGAAGGCGCTCGGGAGACCCAGTACTTC. The encoded protein is CASSEGARETQYF.

For this clone: Different DNA sequences within this sample yield the same CDR3. This chain uses TRBV28 with TRBJ2-5; 9 bases agree with TRBD1. J was trimmed by 4 bases and V by 4 bases; bases with no gene match: 4. The CDR3 loop spans 14 amino acids. CDR1 and CDR2 (germline): MDHEN, SYDVKM. CDR3 in amino acids: CASSWDREGETQYF. CDR3 nucleotide sequence: TGTGCCAGCAGTTGGGACAGGGAAGGAGAGACCCAGTACTTC.